This T cell receptor (beta chain) was sequenced in a study of human T cells and chemical hapten exposure. This clonotype was counted between two and nine times. Its antigen is currently unknown. The time point is: patch test 1, 2 weeks after DPC sensitization. The treatment: therapeutic diphenylcyclopropenone sensitization with weekly scalp DPC. The study, taken as a whole, reports: No alteration of TCRs above 1 in 1000 frequency was seen with DPC sensitization. Donors had alopecia, so their immune response may differ from healthy people's.

TCRdb recomputed calls from the RACE reads with MiXCR, one row per CDR3 protein. The table lists about 340,000 distinct CDR3 sequences, around 6.9% of them singletons, with around 8.2% in the top ten. Germline CDR1 and CDR2: LGHNA and YSLEER. The CDR3 totals 16 residues. The V and J ends lost 5 bases and 1 base respectively, with 14 bases between them. This receptor was obtained from a woman under 30 with alopecia areata. Some clones in this sample may be carry-over from other donors' samples. This chain joins TRBV4-3 and TRBJ2-2; no definite D call. The specimen comprised whole blood, sampled in connection with sensitization to the hapten diphenylcyclopropenone (DPC). CDR3: CASSSLVVVNTGELFF. For the CDR3, the DNA is TGCGCCAGCAGCTCCCTAGTGGTGGTGAACACCGGGGAGCTGTTTTTT.